Presented here are 30 T cell receptor beta chains from one specimen sequenced in a study of shared clonotypes between healthy human individuals. Produced via immunoSEQ multiplex PCR; TCRdb's table is partial and in-frame only. The repertoire holds roughly 2 million clones, 90% to 96% seen once, with approximately 0.13% in the top ten. Sequencing used naive CD4+ T cells sorted from blood. Subset: CD45RA+ positively selected. The receptors shown here come from a man younger than 35 in good health.

This rearrangement joins TRBV5-1 to TRBJ2-1; TRBD1 matches at 10 bases. The CDR3 is 15 amino acids. V shed 1 base, J shed 7 bases, and the junction held 5 bases outside the gene matches. Germline V gives CDR1 SGHRS, CDR2 YFSETQ. The CDR3 nucleotides are TGCGCCAGCAGCTTGAGGGACAGGGGCGGGAATGAGCAGTTCTTC. Translation gives CASSLRDRGGNEQFF.

This rearrangement joins TRBV25-1 to TRBJ2-7, with 8 nucleotides matching TRBD2. J was trimmed by 1 base and V by 2 bases; bases with no gene match: 7. The CDR3 totals 16 residues. Germline V lookup: CDR1 MGHDK, CDR2 SYGVNS. The CDR3 DNA reads TGTGCCAGCAGTGAACTCGGGGGGGGCTCGTCCTACGAGCAGTACTTC. Its protein product is CASSELGGGSSYEQYF.

The chain carries TRBV7-2 and TRBJ1-1; maybe TRBD1 (6 bases). Trimming removed 4 bases from V and 6 bases from J, with 12 bases in between. The CDR3 contains 13 residues. CDR1 SGHTA and CDR2 FQGNSA come from the germline V gene. The CDR3, as DNA: TGTGCCAGCAGCTCGGGGGCGCAAGCTGAAGCTTTCTTT. Residues: CASSSGAQAEAFF.

V usage is TRBV5-1 and J usage is TRBJ2-3; D may be TRBD2 (6 bases). The V and J ends lost 4 bases and 4 bases respectively, with 19 bases between them. The CDR3 runs to 16 residues. Germline assignment: CDR1 SGHRS and CDR2 YFSETQ. The chain's CDR3 is CASSPDPRRGADTQYF. As DNA, the CDR3 is TGCGCCAGCAGCCCTGACCCAAGGCGGGGCGCAGATACGCAGTATTTT. Looking up the rest from reference TRBV5-1 and TRBJ2-3 gives the full variable domain: KAGVTQTPRYLIKTRGQQVTLSCSPISGHRSVSWYQQTPGQGLQFLFEYFSETQRNKGNFPGRFSGRQFSNSRSEMNVSTLELGDSALYLCASSPDPRRGADTQYFGPGTRLTVL.

The chain links TRBV9 to TRBJ2-7, with D possibly TRBD2 on 6 matching bases. CDR1 and CDR2 from the germline V gene are SGDLS and YYNGEE. V gave up 1 base and J gave up 6 bases, with 11 bases separating them. The CDR3 consists of 13 residues. The CDR3 sequence is CASSVLIGGEQYF. The CDR3 coding sequence is TGTGCCAGCAGCGTATTAATCGGGGGCGAGCAGTACTTC.

The CDR3 DNA reads as TGTGCCAGCAGCTTAGTCGCCAGGGGGCAAGAAGCTTTCTTT. This gives the protein CASSLVARGQEAFF. The chain employs TRBV7-6 and TRBJ1-1; 8 nucleotides agree with TRBD1. The CDR3 runs to 14 residues. J was trimmed by 8 bases and V by 1 base; bases with no gene match: 6. The germline gives CDR1 SGHVS, CDR2 FNYEAQ.

Concerning this clone itself: Other DNA sequences in the same sample also yield this CDR3. This chain joins TRBV27 and TRBJ1-1; tentative D call: TRBD1 (5 bases). V dropped 5 bases and J dropped 1 base, with 11 bases sitting between them. CDR1 is MNHEY and CDR2 is SMNVEV in the germline V gene (reference sequence). CDR3 length: 14 residues. Written as DNA, the CDR3 is TGTGCCAGCAGTCTTCAGGGAAGGAACACTGAAGCTTTCTTT. The encoded protein is CASSLQGRNTEAFF.

The rearrangement joins TRBV28 to TRBJ1-1; D is uncertain. Trimming shortened V by 8 bases and J by 12 bases, and 22 bases separated the two germline ends. CDR1 and CDR2 (germline): MDHEN, SYDVKM. CDR3 length: 13 residues. The CDR3 sequence is CASDWPSGRRTFF. As DNA, the CDR3 is TGTGCCAGCGATTGGCCCTCGGGCAGGCGGACTTTCTTT.

The chain links TRBV29-1 to TRBJ2-7; 7 nucleotides align to TRBD1. Trimming cost V 6 bases and J 7 bases; bases outside gene matches: 15. Germline values: CDR1 SQVTM, CDR2 ANQGSEA. The CDR3 length is 14 residues. The CDR3 region is CSVNSRDRGKEQYF. CDR3 DNA: TGCAGCGTCAATTCCCGGGACAGAGGAAAAGAGCAGTACTTC.

This clone was detected only once. J is TRBJ2-2 and V is TRBV2, with 14 bases fitting TRBD2. Per the germline V gene, CDR1 is SNHLY and CDR2 is FYNNEI. J was trimmed by 4 bases and V by 5 bases; bases with no gene match: 6. The CDR3 has 17 amino acids. The CDR3 here is CASSQTSGGAATGELFF. DNA of the CDR3: TGTGCCAGCAGTCAGACTAGCGGGGGGGCGGCCACCGGGGAGCTGTTTTTT.

The V gene is TRBV10-1, the J gene TRBJ1-5; 8 bases line up with TRBD1. Germline CDR1 and CDR2: WNHNN and SYGVQD (reference sequence). J was trimmed by 7 bases and V by 8 bases; bases with no gene match: 7. This CDR3 contains 13 residues. Here the CDR3 reads CASGRQGWQPQHF. CDR3 in DNA: TGCGCCAGCGGAAGACAGGGGTGGCAGCCCCAGCATTTT.

The rearrangement joins TRBV6-1 to TRBJ1-5; 9 nucleotides line up with TRBD1. The CDR3 runs to 14 residues. Trimming took 8 bases from V and 4 from J; bases not matched to a gene: 6. CDR1 MNHNS and CDR2 SASEGT come from the germline V gene. CDR3 coding DNA: TGTGCCAGCGGTTGGACAGGGGATAATCAGCCCCAGCATTTT. The encoded protein is CASGWTGDNQPQHF.

As for this clone: The same CDR3 arises from other DNA sequences in this sample as well. This chain uses TRBV29-1 with TRBJ2-7; 7 bases are a match to TRBD1. The CDR3 loop spans 13 amino acids. The J segment lost 1 base and the V segment lost 1 base, leaving 1 base of the junction unmatched. Germline CDR1 reads SQVTM; CDR2 reads ANQGSEA. In DNA form, the CDR3 reads TGCAGCGTTGAAGGGGACAGATCCTACGAGCAGTACTTC. It yields the protein CSVEGDRSYEQYF.

The J gene is TRBJ2-1, the V gene TRBV5-1; D perhaps matches TRBD1 (6 bases). V lost 6 bases, J lost 4 bases, and 11 bases lay in between. The CDR3 contains 13 residues. Germline V gene sequence: CDR1 SGHRS, CDR2 YFSETQ. The CDR3 DNA is TGCGCCAGCATCGCGACAGGTTACAATGAGCAGTTCTTC. Translated, it gives CASIATGYNEQFF.

The chain has TRBV4-1 and TRBJ2-7; D is possibly TRBD2 (6 bases). The CDR3 extends over 15 amino acids. V lost 3 bases and J 4 bases, leaving 16 bases between the germline ends. Germline V gene sequence: CDR1 MGHRA, CDR2 YSYEKL. Here the CDR3 DNA reads TGCGCCAGCAGCCATGCACGGGGGTCGGGGTACGAGCAGTACTTC. It codes for CASSHARGSGYEQYF.

V usage is TRBV29-1 and J usage is TRBJ2-7; 7 bases map to TRBD1. Germline V gene sequence: CDR1 SQVTM, CDR2 ANQGSEA. There are 16 residues in the CDR3. Unmatched junction bases numbered 15, after V lost 4 bases and J lost 3 bases. The CDR3 DNA reads as TGCAGCGTTGCGCACAGGGGTGCTCCAAGGGACTACGAGCAGTACTTC. Translation gives CSVAHRGAPRDYEQYF.

The chain carries TRBV7-2 and TRBJ2-1; D ambiguous. Germline CDR1 is SGHTA and CDR2 is FQGNSA. The CDR3 has 12 amino acids. Trimming stripped 5 bases from V and 9 bases from J, with 11 bases between. CDR3 in amino acids: CASSPQPPEQFF. CDR3 sequence (DNA): TGTGCCAGCAGCCCCCAACCCCCTGAGCAGTTCTTC.

V gene TRBV11-2 combines with J gene TRBJ2-1; D unclear. Trimming took 3 bases from V and 5 from J, leaving 11 bases between them. Germline V lookup: CDR1 SGHAT, CDR2 FQNNGV. This CDR3 has 14 residues. CDR3 sequence: CASSFLDLNNEQFF. The CDR3 DNA reads as TGTGCCAGCAGCTTCCTAGACTTAAACAATGAGCAGTTCTTC.

The chain employs TRBV11-3 and TRBJ1-4; D might be TRBD1 (6 bases). The CDR3 length is 16 residues. V was clipped by 0 bases and J by 6 bases, with 14 bases between them. The germline V gene has CDR1 SGHNT and CDR2 YENEEA. This CDR3 is CASSLEILDSYEKLFF. CDR3 nucleotides: TGTGCCAGCAGCTTAGAAATTTTGGACAGCTATGAAAAACTGTTTTTT.

As regards this clone: Other DNA sequences in the sample encode the same CDR3. This rearrangement joins TRBV10-3 to TRBJ1-1, with a weak D call TRBD1 (5 bases). This CDR3 has 14 amino acids. The germline CDR1 and CDR2 sequences are ENHRY and SYGVKD. With 0 bases removed from V and 1 base from J, the gap between germline ends came to 6 bases. The CDR3 here is CAISESGQNTEAFF. DNA for the CDR3: TGTGCCATCAGTGAGTCAGGACAGAACACTGAAGCTTTCTTT.

The chain recombines TRBV7-2 with TRBJ2-1, with 10 nucleotides matching TRBD2. CDR1 and CDR2 (germline): SGHTA, FQGNSA. The CDR3 is 14 amino acids. Losses at the gene ends were 9 bases for V and 5 bases for J; bases not matched to a gene: 7. The CDR3 bases are TGTGCCAGTCGAGCGGGGGGGAGAGACAATGAGCAGTTCTTC. Its protein is CASRAGGRDNEQFF.

The V call is TRBV7-9, the J call TRBJ2-3, with D perhaps matching TRBD2 (6 bases). The CDR3 loop spans 15 amino acids. Trimming stripped 7 bases from V and 3 bases from J, with 17 bases between. From germline, CDR1 is SEHNR and CDR2 FQNEAQ (reference sequence). The CDR3 bases are TGTGCCAGCACCCTCCCGCGGAGGGAGACAGATACGCAGTATTTT. Its protein product is CASTLPRRETDTQYF.

The V and J genes are TRBV10-3 and TRBJ2-1; a weak D match, TRBD2 (5 bases). The CDR3 has 14 amino acids. Germline loops: CDR1 ENHRY, CDR2 SYGVKD. The germline V and J ends were trimmed by 9 bases and 0 bases, with 12 bases remaining between them. The CDR3 DNA is TGTGCCATTGGACTTCCTAGCTCCTACAATGAGCAGTTCTTC. Translated: CAIGLPSSYNEQFF.

The rearrangement uses TRBV2 and TRBJ2-7, with D uncertain. The CDR3 covers 15 residues. Germline CDR1 reads SNHLY; CDR2 reads FYNNEI. V was pared by 3 bases and J by 6 bases, with 18 bases between. The CDR3 loop reads CASSDDSGRLGEQYF. The CDR3 DNA reads TGTGCCAGCAGTGATGATTCCGGACGCTTGGGCGAGCAGTACTTC.

The gene calls are TRBV27 and TRBJ2-7; 8 bases fit TRBD2. Germline V lookup: CDR1 MNHEY, CDR2 SMNVEV (reference sequence). This CDR3 has 13 residues. V shed 6 bases, J shed 5 bases, and the junction held 6 bases outside the gene matches. CDR3 sequence: CASSRSGGDEQYF. As DNA, the CDR3 is TGTGCCAGCAGCCGGTCGGGGGGGGACGAGCAGTACTTC.

J is TRBJ2-7 and V is TRBV7-9; tentatively, D is TRBD1 (5 bases). The CDR3 is 17 amino acids. The germline V gene encodes CDR1 SEHNR and CDR2 FQNEAQ (reference sequence). Trimming stripped 1 base from V and 2 bases from J, with 18 bases between. The CDR3 spells CASSLGRGRADPYEQYF. The DNA of the CDR3 is TGTGCCAGCAGCTTAGGTCGAGGCAGGGCAGATCCCTACGAGCAGTACTTC.

The V gene is TRBV29-1, the J gene TRBJ1-1; D possibly corresponds to TRBD1 (6 bases). V lost 1 base to trimming and J lost 7 bases, with 19 bases between them. The CDR3 totals 15 residues. CDR1 is SQVTM and CDR2 is ANQGSEA in the germline V gene. This CDR3 reads CSVEVPPGTRGEAFF. The DNA of the CDR3 is TGCAGCGTTGAAGTACCCCCCGGAACCAGGGGTGAAGCTTTCTTT.

The rearrangement uses TRBV18 and TRBJ1-6; D not resolved. V lost 2 bases and J lost 10, with 12 bases in between. CDR1 and CDR2 from the germline V gene are KGHSH and LQKENI. The CDR3 runs 14 residues. The CDR3 protein is CASSPGVVGSPLHF. DNA of the CDR3: TGTGCCAGCTCACCAGGGGTTGTTGGCTCACCCCTCCACTTT.

V gene TRBV30 combines with J gene TRBJ2-1; 10 bases fit TRBD1. Germline CDR1 and CDR2: GTSNPN and SVGIG (reference sequence). V lost 2 bases, J lost 6 bases, and 4 bases stayed unmatched. CDR3 length: 14 residues. The CDR3 sequence: CAWSMDRGSNEQFF. For the CDR3, the DNA is TGTGCCTGGAGTATGGACAGGGGGAGCAATGAGCAGTTCTTC.

CDR3 sequence reads: CASSSWTSVPNEQFF. In DNA form, the CDR3 reads TGTGCCAGCAGCTCGTGGACTAGCGTACCCAATGAGCAGTTCTTC. The rearrangement joins TRBV11-2 to TRBJ2-1; TRBD2 agrees at 9 bases. V shed 4 bases and J 6 bases; nucleotides not matched to a gene: 7. The germline gives CDR1 SGHAT, CDR2 FQNNGV. This CDR3 is 15 amino acids long. The full variable domain, rest sourced from reference TRBV11-2 and TRBJ2-1, is EAGVAQSPRYKIIEKRQSVAFWCNPISGHATLYWYQQILGQGPKLLIQFQNNGVVDDSQLPKDRFSAERLKGVDSTLKIQPAKLEDSAVYLCASSSWTSVPNEQFFGPGTRLTVL.